Below are 18 T cell receptor beta chains sequenced from a single sample in a study of T cells in Graves' hyperthyroidism and ophthalmopathy (dated by TCRdb to between 2018 and 2020). Libraries were constructed by multiplex PCR. Sequenced using an Illumina HiSeq 2000. The TCR beta CDR3 regions were amplified from RNA transcripts. The first round of RT-PCR for the TCR CDR3 was performed with the HTBI primer set and the Qiagen OneStep RT-PCR kit. In TCRdb, the public reads were trimmed at Q25 with fastp and aligned with MiXCR, with productive beta chains retained. Rows are combined by CDR3 protein, so each entry shows the most common genes and DNA. The sample table holds more than 500,000 distinct CDR3 sequences, of which roughly 16% were seen once. Approximately 32% of the sample is held by the ten biggest clonotypes. The sequenced sample was blood. The receptors derive from a woman aged 25 to 45 with Graves' ophthalmopathy.

This clonotype appeared many times. The chain joins TRBV12-3 or TRBV12-4 to TRBJ2-2; D gene uncertain. The V and J ends lost 3 bases and 6 bases respectively, with 5 bases between them. The CDR3 spans 12 residues. This CDR3 is CASSFLAGELFF. The CDR3 DNA reads TGTGCCAGCAGTTTTCTGGCCGGGGAGCTGTTTTTT.

The V gene is TRBV5-1, the J gene TRBJ2-1, with TRBD2 matching 7 bases. The germline gives CDR1 SGHRS, CDR2 YFSETQ. J lost 9 bases, V lost 4 bases, and 7 bases had no gene match. This CDR3 spans 13 amino acids. CDR3 coding DNA: TGCGCCAGCAGCCGGATAGGCGGGAGTGAGCAGTTCTTC. It translates to CASSRIGGSEQFF.

The CDR3 coding sequence is TGTGCCAGCAGTTTAAGGCCGGGACTAGGGGGATACAATGAGCAGTTCTTC. Its protein is CASSLRPGLGGYNEQFF. V gene TRBV28 combines with J gene TRBJ2-1, with TRBD2 matching 8 bases. V gave up 2 bases and J gave up 4 bases; unmatched junction bases: 10. Germline V gene data show CDR1 as MDHEN and CDR2 as SYDVKM. The CDR3 has 17 residues. Looking up the rest from reference TRBV28 and TRBJ2-1 gives the full variable domain: DVKVTQSSRYLVKRTGEKVFLECVQDMDHENMFWYRQDPGLGLRLIYFSYDVKMKEKGDIPEGYSVSREKKERFSLILESASTNQTSMYLCASSLRPGLGGYNEQFFGPGTRLTVL.

This clonotype was counted a few times. V is TRBV20-1 and J is TRBJ1-4; D uncertain. Trimming removed 5 bases from V and 3 bases from J, with 10 bases in between. The CDR3 sequence is 13 residues long. Looked up from germline, CDR1 is DFQATT and CDR2 is SNEGSKA (reference sequence). CDR3 DNA: TGCAGTGCTCTAGGCCCACCTAATGAAAAACTGTTTTTT. It translates to CSALGPPNEKLFF.

The rearrangement links TRBV19 to TRBJ1-5; TRBD1 is a possible D gene (5 bases). CDR1 and CDR2 (germline): LNHDA, SQIVND (reference sequence). The V gene lost 5 bases and the J gene lost 5 bases, with 16 bases spanning the gap. This CDR3 region has 15 residues. The CDR3 loop reads CASSPDWGGDQPQHF. The CDR3 DNA is TGTGCCAGTAGTCCAGACTGGGGGGGGGATCAGCCCCAGCATTTT.

In this sample, this clonotype turned up many times. This chain links TRBV11-2 with TRBJ1-1; D remains unclear. V was shortened by 0 bases and J by 3 bases, with 14 bases between the two germline ends. Germline V lookup: CDR1 SGHAT, CDR2 FQNNGV. The CDR3 runs 16 residues. The CDR3 here is CASSLEGPGADTEAFF. CDR3 nucleotide sequence: TGTGCCAGCAGCTTAGAAGGCCCGGGAGCGGACACTGAAGCTTTCTTT.

The rearrangement links TRBV18 to TRBJ2-3, with 11 nucleotides matching TRBD2. This CDR3 contains 14 residues. Germline V gene sequence: CDR1 KGHSH, CDR2 LQKENI. V lost 10 bases to trimming and J lost 6 bases; unmatched junction nucleotides: 9. CDR3 DNA sequence: TGTGCCACCAAAGGACTAGCGGGTGAGGATACGCAGTATTTT. Protein: CATKGLAGEDTQYF. The full variable domain, in which reference TRBV18 and TRBJ2-3 provide the parts outside the CDR3, is NAGVMQNPRHLVRRRGQEARLRCSPMKGHSHVYWYRQLPEEGLKFMVYLQKENIIDESGMPKERFSAEFPKEGPSILRIQQVVRGDSAAYFCATKGLAGEDTQYFGPGTRLTVL.

The rearrangement uses TRBV29-1 and TRBJ1-5; no firm D call. CDR1 and CDR2 from the germline V gene are SQVTM and ANQGSEA. V was pared by 3 bases and J by 2 bases, with 8 bases between. This CDR3 has 13 amino acids. The CDR3 DNA reads as TGCAGCGTTGACTTGGGTGGCAATCAGCCCCAGCATTTT. Translated: CSVDLGGNQPQHF.

The chain uses TRBV7-2 and TRBJ2-5, with D perhaps matching TRBD2 (6 bases). The CDR3 sequence is 15 residues long. Trimming left V 10 bases short and J 0 bases short, with 18 bases between. Germline V gene sequence: CDR1 SGHTA, CDR2 FQGNSA. The CDR3 sequence: CATAPGAVYQETQYF. The CDR3 coding sequence is TGTGCCACCGCCCCGGGAGCGGTGTACCAAGAGACCCAGTACTTC.

The chain is built from TRBV5-6 and TRBJ2-3; D gene ambiguous. V shed 5 bases and J shed 7 bases, with 14 bases lying between them. The CDR3 sequence is 13 residues long. In germline, CDR1 is SGHDT, CDR2 YYEEEE. The CDR3 spells CASRQTSDYTQYF. CDR3 nucleotides: TGTGCCAGCAGGCAAACGTCGGATTATACGCAGTATTTT.

This clonotype occurred many times. The V gene is TRBV20-1, the J gene TRBJ1-1; no clear D gene. The CDR3 loop spans 12 amino acids. Per germline, CDR1 DFQATT and CDR2 SNEGSKA (reference sequence). The V and J ends lost 0 bases and 3 bases respectively, with 5 bases between them. The CDR3 DNA is TGCAGTGCTAGAGATTCCGACACTGAAGCTTTCTTT. Its protein is CSARDSDTEAFF.

In its sample, this clonotype was seen a few times. This chain uses TRBV29-1 with TRBJ1-2; possibly TRBD1 for D (6 bases). Germline CDR1 and CDR2: SQVTM and ANQGSEA. This CDR3 has 13 residues. The V end lost 5 bases, the J end lost 4 bases, and 14 bases lay between the germline ends. The CDR3 region is CSVRTVESYGYTF. As DNA, the CDR3 is TGCAGCGTTCGGACAGTAGAGAGCTATGGCTACACCTTC.

The chain carries TRBV30 and TRBJ2-7; D is possibly TRBD2 (6 bases). V lost 4 bases and J lost 7, with 17 bases in between. This CDR3 region has 13 residues. Germline lookup yields CDR1 GTSNPN and CDR2 SVGIG (reference sequence). This chain's CDR3 is CAWTGVTGEEQYF. The CDR3, as DNA: TGTGCCTGGACGGGGGTGACCGGGGAGGAGCAGTACTTC.

The table lists this clonotype with a few counts. The rearrangement joins TRBV14 to TRBJ2-2; no clear D. Germline lookup yields CDR1 SGHDN and CDR2 FVKESK. The CDR3 is made up of 15 amino acids. V lost 0 bases and J 4 bases, leaving 9 bases between the germline ends. DNA for the CDR3: TGTGCCAGCAGCCAAGATCTCCGGGTCACCGGGGAGCTGTTTTTT. Its translation is CASSQDLRVTGELFF.

The sample holds many counts of this clonotype. This chain connects TRBV20-1 to TRBJ1-2, with 9 bases that match TRBD1. This CDR3 spans 14 amino acids. The germline gives CDR1 DFQATT, CDR2 SNEGSKA (reference sequence). J lost 7 bases, V lost 3 bases, and 9 bases had no gene match. CDR3 residues: CSARTGQGDRGYTF. The CDR3 DNA reads TGCAGTGCTAGGACGGGACAGGGAGATCGTGGCTACACCTTC.

The sample holds many counts of this clonotype. V and J are TRBV7-8 and TRBJ2-7, with 7 bases identical to TRBD1. This CDR3 has 15 amino acids. V lost 5 bases to trimming and J lost 3 bases; unmatched junction nucleotides: 10. Germline V gene data show CDR1 as SGHVS and CDR2 as FQNEAQ. The CDR3 sequence: CASSPRGQTDYEQYF. Here the CDR3 DNA reads TGTGCCAGCAGCCCCCGGGGACAGACAGACTACGAGCAGTACTTC.

This clonotype has a handful of counts. This rearrangement joins TRBV20-1 to TRBJ2-5; 9 bases match TRBD1. Germline lookup yields CDR1 DFQATT and CDR2 SNEGSKA (reference sequence). The junction had 6 bases not matched to a gene; V was cut back by 2 bases and J by 5 bases. The CDR3 is 14 residues long. CDR3 nucleotides: TGCAGTGCTAGAAAGTTCACAGGGGGCGAGACCCAGTACTTC. Protein: CSARKFTGGETQYF.

The chain recombines TRBV29-1 with TRBJ2-7; the match to TRBD2 covers 9 bases. V shed 3 bases, J shed 2 bases, and the junction held 8 bases outside the gene matches. Germline CDR1 reads SQVTM; CDR2 reads ANQGSEA. The CDR3 consists of 15 residues. The CDR3: CSVEFLAGRTYEQYF. The CDR3 nucleotides read TGCAGCGTTGAGTTTCTAGCGGGAAGGACCTACGAGCAGTACTTC.